This TCR beta chain appears in the sequencing data of a study of T cells in Graves' hyperthyroidism and ophthalmopathy. Trimming shortened V by 3 bases and J by 6 bases, and 12 bases separated the two germline ends. The CDR3 totals 13 residues. Looked up from germline, CDR1 is DFQATT and CDR2 is SNEGSKA (reference sequence). Before ophthalmopathy appeared, progressors gave blood at initial hyperthyroidism diagnosis. The investigators amplified TCR beta CDR3 regions from RNA transcripts. When the TCR CDR3 underwent first-round RT-PCR, the HTBI primer set was used. TCRdb reprocessed the multiplex PCR reads with MiXCR, giving one entry per CDR3 protein. The sample yields 650,000 to 850,000 distinct CDR3 sequences, over 15% seen once.

The rearrangement uses TRBV20-1 and TRBJ2-1; a possible D gene is TRBD2 (6 bases). This TCR was sampled from a woman aged 50 to 60 with Graves' hyperthyroidism that later progressed to Graves' ophthalmopathy. Sequencing input: blood. CDR3: CSARWEDPNEQFF. The CDR3 nucleotides read TGCAGTGCTAGGTGGGAGGACCCCAATGAGCAGTTCTTC.